These T cell receptor beta chains were read from a single sample in a study of early T cells in non-severe SARS-CoV-2 infection. TCRdb analysed the 5' RACE reads with MiXCR anew, one entry per CDR3 protein. The data hold tens of thousands of distinct CDR3 sequences, with roughly a tenth observed a single time. Sequenced material: whole blood, taken at baseline. The receptors were gathered from an adult who was a healthcare worker with PCR-confirmed SARS-CoV-2 infection or an uninfected control (not recorded which). CDR3s include the opening cysteine and the closing phenylalanine or tryptophan. The D gene is left open where the match is weak. The size of a clone is reported for some rows only, either as once, few or many, or as a class for expanded clones.

clone_size j_call v_call d_call cdr3_length cdr3_aa cdr3_nt
NA TRBJ1-1 TRBV18 NA 12 CASSPSGEEAFF TGTGCCAGCTCACCGTCAGGGGAGGAAGCTTTCTTT
few TRBJ2-1 TRBV29-1 TRBD1 14 CSVVRRDREDEQFF TGCAGCGTTGTGCGACGGGACAGGGAAGATGAGCAGTTCTTC
NA TRBJ2-1 TRBV4-3 NA 14 CASSQDTKNNEQFF TGCGCCAGCAGCCAAGATACGAAGAACAATGAGCAGTTCTTC
NA TRBJ2-2 TRBV28 NA 13 CASSTTGTGELFF TGTGCCAGCAGTACGACGGGAACCGGGGAGCTGTTTTTT
NA TRBJ2-3 TRBV20-1 TRBD1 15 CSASGDRGGTDTQYF TGCAGTGCTAGTGGGGACAGGGGTGGCACAGATACGCAGTATTTT
many TRBJ2-7 TRBV6-5 NA 15 CASSYGSNPTYEQYF TGTGCCAGCAGTTACGGGTCCAACCCGACCTACGAGCAGTACTTC
NA TRBJ1-5 TRBV6-1 NA 16 CASSGQGTQTNQPQHF TGTGCCAGCAGCGGTCAGGGGACACAGACGAATCAGCCCCAGCATTTT
few TRBJ2-2 TRBV5-1 NA 14 CASSLVGSAGELFF TGCGCCAGCAGCTTGGTCGGGAGCGCCGGGGAGCTGTTTTTT
few TRBJ2-1 TRBV4-3 NA 15 CASSQPQAPYNEQFF TGCGCCAGCAGCCAACCCCAGGCACCCTACAATGAGCAGTTCTTC
few TRBJ1-1 TRBV3-1 TRBD1 14 CASSPIQGTKEAFF TGTGCCAGCAGCCCTATACAGGGGACCAAAGAGGCTTTCTTT
few TRBJ2-5 TRBV29-1 NA 13 CSVGPNNQETQYF TGCAGCGTTGGACCGAATAACCAAGAGACCCAGTACTTC
many TRBJ2-1 TRBV2 NA 15 CASSAGVRANNEQFF TGTGCCAGCAGTGCAGGGGTCAGGGCCAACAATGAGCAGTTCTTC
many TRBJ2-5 TRBV28 TRBD2 15 CASSRGTSGTETQYF TGTGCCAGCAGTCGCGGGACTAGCGGGACAGAGACCCAGTACTTC
NA TRBJ1-2 TRBV10-3 NA 16 CAISESPDIANYGYTF TGTGCCATCAGTGAGTCCCCGGACATAGCTAACTATGGCTACACCTTC
NA TRBJ2-3 TRBV29-1 TRBD1 12 CRRDRVTDTQYF TGCAGGAGAGACAGGGTCACAGATACGCAGTATTTT
NA TRBJ2-7 TRBV7-8 NA 13 CVSRPKGGYEQYF TGTGTCAGCAGACCCAAGGGGGGCTACGAGCAGTACTTC
many TRBJ1-1 TRBV29-1 NA 12 CSVERGNTEAFF TGCAGCGTTGAGCGGGGGAACACTGAAGCTTTCTTT
few TRBJ2-5 TRBV20-1 NA 14 CSARGERSQETQYF TGCAGTGCTAGAGGGGAGCGGAGTCAAGAGACCCAGTACTTC
many TRBJ2-5 TRBV2 TRBD1 13 CASSGDRQETQYF TGTGCCAGCAGCGGGGACAGACAAGAGACCCAGTACTTC
many TRBJ2-2 TRBV5-1 NA 15 CASSSDSRNTGELFF TGCGCCAGCAGCTCGGACAGCAGAAACACCGGGGAGCTGTTTTTT
few TRBJ2-2 TRBV2 NA 13 CAAYVIDTGELFF TGTGCTGCGTACGTGATTGACACCGGGGAGCTGTTTTTT
few TRBJ1-2 TRBV7-2 NA 15 CASREGAKGGYGYTF TGTGCCAGCAGAGAAGGGGCAAAAGGAGGCTATGGCTACACCTTC
few TRBJ2-2 TRBV7-9 NA 14 CASSPAGSGGELFF TGTGCCAGCAGCCCGGCGGGATCTGGAGGGGAGCTGTTTTTT
NA TRBJ2-3 TRBV7-2 NA 17 CASSLAAPGAGTDTQYF TGTGCCAGCAGCTTAGCGGCCCCAGGAGCCGGCACAGATACGCAGTATTTT
NA TRBJ1-3 TRBV5-8 NA 14 CASRVGSSGNTIYF TGTGCCAGCAGGGTGGGAAGCTCTGGAAACACCATATATTTT
NA TRBJ2-1 TRBV30 TRBD2 13 CAWTRGSLNEQFF TGTGCCTGGACTCGCGGGAGCCTAAATGAGCAGTTCTTC
many TRBJ2-2 TRBV28 NA 17 CASSLELGGKSTGELFF TGTGCCAGCAGTTTAGAGTTGGGGGGCAAGAGCACCGGGGAGCTGTTTTTT
NA TRBJ2-3 TRBV12-5 TRBD2 14 CASALGLDRDTQYF TGTGCTAGTGCCTTGGGACTAGATCGAGATACGCAGTATTTT
few TRBJ2-7 TRBV4-2 TRBD2 17 CASSQSLAGWRVSEQYF TGTGCCAGCAGCCAATCCTTAGCGGGATGGAGGGTGAGCGAGCAGTACTTC
many TRBJ2-1 TRBV9 NA 13 CASSVRLYNEQFF TGTGCCAGCAGCGTTAGGCTCTACAATGAGCAGTTCTTC
NA TRBJ1-4 TRBV30 TRBD1 12 CARDRRGEKLFF TGTGCCCGGGACAGAAGAGGAGAAAAACTGTTTTTT
NA TRBJ1-1 TRBV5-1 NA 13 CASSLVVNTEAFF TGCGCCAGCAGCTTGGTAGTGAACACTGAAGCTTTCTTT
few TRBJ1-1 TRBV18 NA 13 CASSLVGEGRAFF TGTGCCAGCTCACTCGTCGGGGAAGGGAGGGCTTTCTTT
NA TRBJ2-7 TRBV11-2 TRBD2 16 CASSPLGLAESYEQYF TGTGCCAGCAGCCCTTTGGGACTAGCGGAGAGCTACGAGCAGTACTTC
NA TRBJ2-2 TRBV19 NA 14 CASSIDAGSGELFF TGTGCCAGTAGTATTGACGCGGGGTCCGGGGAGCTGTTTTTT
few TRBJ2-5 TRBV11-2 NA 13 CASSLDGSETQYF TGTGCCAGCAGCTTAGATGGCTCGGAGACCCAGTACTTC
many TRBJ1-1 TRBV6-6 NA 11 CASSFGGEAFF TGTGCCAGCAGTTTCGGCGGAGAAGCTTTCTTT
many TRBJ2-1 TRBV24-1 NA 16 CATSSGQGGKFGEQFF TGTGCCACCAGTTCGGGCCAAGGGGGGAAATTCGGTGAGCAGTTCTTC
few TRBJ2-7 TRBV6-6 TRBD2 13 CASSYSRGFEQYF TGTGCCAGCAGTTACTCGCGGGGGTTCGAGCAGTACTTC
NA TRBJ2-1 TRBV5-1 NA 14 CASSLGPGDNEQFF TGCGCCAGCAGCTTGGGTCCGGGGGACAATGAGCAGTTCTTC
few TRBJ1-4 TRBV7-2 NA 15 CASSLGPSTNEKLFF TGTGCCAGCAGCTTAGGACCTTCAACTAATGAAAAACTGTTTTTT
NA TRBJ2-7 TRBV11-3 TRBD2 14 CASSISGRFGEQYF TGTGCCAGCAGCATTAGCGGGAGATTCGGCGAGCAGTACTTC
medium-sized TRBJ2-7 TRBV9 NA 15 CASSRRGGGLYEQYF TGTGCCAGCAGCCGGAGGGGGGGCGGTTTGTACGAGCAGTACTTC
NA TRBJ2-1 TRBV5-4 NA 11 CASSFENEQFF TGTGCCAGCAGCTTTGAAAATGAGCAGTTCTTC
many TRBJ2-1 TRBV5-1 TRBD2 15 CASSLASSGSHEQFF TGCGCCAGCAGCTTGGCCTCTAGCGGGAGCCATGAGCAGTTCTTC
NA TRBJ2-7 TRBV5-1 NA 14 CASSTAAGSYEQYF TGCGCCAGCAGCACGGCAGCCGGCTCCTACGAGCAGTACTTC
few TRBJ2-3 TRBV7-2 NA 14 CASSPGSGTDTQYF TGTGCCAGCAGCCCCGGATCTGGCACAGATACGCAGTATTTT
few TRBJ1-1 TRBV19 NA 16 CASSQRITRGNTEAFF TGTGCCAGTAGTCAACGAATTACCAGGGGGAACACTGAAGCTTTCTTT
many TRBJ1-5 TRBV12-3/TRBV12-4 NA 15 CASRVTGSGNQPQHF TGTGCCAGCAGGGTAACAGGGTCGGGCAATCAGCCCCAGCATTTT
few TRBJ2-5 TRBV10-1 TRBD1 14 CASSDGQGMETQYF TGCGCCAGCAGTGATGGACAGGGCATGGAGACCCAGTACTTC
few TRBJ2-1 TRBV6-6 TRBD2 16 CASSYSGLAGSDEQFF TGTGCCAGCAGTTACTCGGGGCTAGCGGGATCCGATGAGCAGTTCTTC
few TRBJ1-2 TRBV7-2 TRBD1 16 CASSLLGQGANYGYTF TGTGCCAGCAGCTTACTCGGACAGGGGGCTAACTATGGCTACACCTTC
few TRBJ1-1 TRBV5-8 NA 14 CASRIRGQNTEAFF TGTGCCAGCAGAATTCGGGGGCAGAACACTGAAGCTTTCTTT
many TRBJ2-1 TRBV24-1 TRBD2 16 CATSESRLAGYAEQFF TGTGCCACCAGTGAGTCCCGACTAGCGGGGTATGCTGAGCAGTTCTTC
few TRBJ1-1 TRBV6-5 TRBD1 14 CASSYGGTGRVAFF TGTGCCAGCAGTTACGGCGGGACAGGGAGGGTAGCTTTCTTT